This is a list of T cell receptor beta chains from one sample in a study of long-term antiretroviral therapy in people with HIV. TCRdb keeps only in-frame clones here, not all; method: immunoSEQ multiplex PCR. The sample includes about 22,000 clones, about 80% seen only once; the top ten take around 4%. Sequencing was performed on unsorted PBMCs, taken about 6.1 years after starting antiretroviral therapy. These receptors originate from a man aged 30-40 years with HIV. Each CDR3 is given with its conserved first and last residue. The D gene is left open where the match is weak. The listing skips clone size in some rows; elsewhere it reads once, few, many or a size class.

CDR3aa: CASSNPGHLSYGYTF; CDR3nt: TGTGCCAGCAGCAATCCGGGACACTTGTCTTATGGCTACACCTTC; j_gene: TRBJ1-2; abundance: medium-sized; d_gene: .; v_gene: TRBV21-1
CDR3aa: CASLRGYMGNTIYF; CDR3nt: TGTGCCAGCCTCCGAGGGTACATGGGAAACACCATATATTTT; j_gene: TRBJ1-3; abundance: .; d_gene: .; v_gene: TRBV18
CDR3aa: CASSYRDRAYEQYF; CDR3nt: TGTGCCAGCAGTTACCGGGACCGAGCCTACGAGCAGTACTTC; j_gene: TRBJ2-7; abundance: .; d_gene: .; v_gene: TRBV6-5
CDR3aa: CAISGTENPNEQYF; CDR3nt: TGTGCCATCAGCGGGACAGAGAATCCTAACGAGCAGTACTTC; j_gene: TRBJ2-7; abundance: .; d_gene: TRBD1; v_gene: TRBV10-3
CDR3aa: CASSLTSGNTIYF; CDR3nt: TGTGCCAGCAGTCTAACCTCTGGAAACACCATATATTTT; j_gene: TRBJ1-3; abundance: once; d_gene: .; v_gene: TRBV13
CDR3aa: CASSLAGAGEETQYF; CDR3nt: TGTGCCAGCAGTTTAGCGGGGGCGGGAGAAGAGACCCAGTACTTC; j_gene: TRBJ2-5; abundance: .; d_gene: .; v_gene: TRBV28
CDR3aa: CASSSTDSNQPQHF; CDR3nt: TGTGCCAGCTCATCGACAGATAGCAATCAGCCCCAGCATTTT; j_gene: TRBJ1-5; abundance: .; d_gene: .; v_gene: TRBV18
CDR3aa: CASTPTSGSNNEQFF; CDR3nt: TGTGCCAGCACACCCACTAGCGGCAGCAACAATGAGCAGTTCTTC; j_gene: TRBJ2-1; abundance: once; d_gene: TRBD2; v_gene: TRBV28
CDR3aa: CASSLRRGLAYEQYF; CDR3nt: TGTGCCAGCAGCTTACGGCGGGGGTTAGCCTACGAGCAGTACTTC; j_gene: TRBJ2-7; abundance: .; d_gene: TRBD2; v_gene: TRBV7-2
CDR3aa: CASSLSGRSNTGELFF; CDR3nt: TGTGCCAGCAGCTTAAGCGGGAGGTCGAACACCGGGGAGCTGTTTTTT; j_gene: TRBJ2-2; abundance: .; d_gene: TRBD2; v_gene: TRBV9
CDR3aa: CASSLTGGWMNYGYTF; CDR3nt: TGTGCCAGCAGCCTCACGGGTGGCTGGATGAACTATGGCTACACCTTC; j_gene: TRBJ1-2; abundance: .; d_gene: .; v_gene: TRBV5-5
CDR3aa: CARREQYF; CDR3nt: TGTGCCAGGAGGGAGCAGTACTTC; j_gene: TRBJ2-7; abundance: few; d_gene: .; v_gene: TRBV6-5
CDR3aa: CASSVDGGGANIQYF; CDR3nt: TGTGCCAGCAGCGTAGACGGCGGGGGGGCGAACATTCAGTACTTC; j_gene: TRBJ2-4; abundance: .; d_gene: TRBD2; v_gene: TRBV9
CDR3aa: CASSLGGQEFDGYTF; CDR3nt: TGTGCCAGCAGTTTAGGAGGACAGGAATTTGATGGCTACACCTTC; j_gene: TRBJ1-2; abundance: .; d_gene: TRBD1; v_gene: TRBV28
CDR3aa: CASRLGRQGDQPQHF; CDR3nt: TGTGCAAGTCGCTTAGGCCGACAGGGGGATCAGCCCCAGCATTTT; j_gene: TRBJ1-5; abundance: .; d_gene: .; v_gene: TRBV12-2
CDR3aa: CASSQGWATEAFF; CDR3nt: TGCGCCAGCAGCCAAGGCTGGGCCACTGAAGCTTTCTTT; j_gene: TRBJ1-1; abundance: .; d_gene: .; v_gene: TRBV4-3
CDR3aa: CASSPPRGMGNQPQHF; CDR3nt: TGTGCCAGCAGTCCGCCCAGGGGAATGGGGAATCAGCCCCAGCATTTT; j_gene: TRBJ1-5; abundance: .; d_gene: .; v_gene: TRBV28
CDR3aa: CASSPGGGSNEAFF; CDR3nt: TGCGCCAGCAGCCCCGGGGGCGGATCGAATGAAGCTTTCTTT; j_gene: TRBJ1-1; abundance: .; d_gene: .; v_gene: TRBV5-1
CDR3aa: CASSLGTSGSSYEQYF; CDR3nt: TGTGCCAGCAGCTTAGGGACTAGCGGGAGTTCCTACGAGCAGTACTTC; j_gene: TRBJ2-7; abundance: .; d_gene: TRBD2; v_gene: TRBV7-2
CDR3aa: CASLLPEENYGYTF; CDR3nt: TGTGCCAGCCTCCTGCCTGAGGAAAACTATGGCTACACCTTC; j_gene: TRBJ1-2; abundance: .; d_gene: .; v_gene: TRBV6-5
CDR3aa: CASSFLAEETQYF; CDR3nt: TGTGCCAGCAGTTTTTTAGCTGAAGAGACCCAGTACTTC; j_gene: TRBJ2-5; abundance: once; d_gene: .; v_gene: TRBV27
CDR3aa: CASSLAGTATEKLFF; CDR3nt: TGTGCCAGCAGCTTGGCCGGGACAGCGACTGAAAAACTGTTTTTT; j_gene: TRBJ1-4; abundance: .; d_gene: TRBD1; v_gene: TRBV4-2
CDR3aa: CASSQDLGGGSYEQYF; CDR3nt: TGCGCCAGCAGCCAAGATCTGGGCGGGGGCTCCTACGAGCAGTACTTC; j_gene: TRBJ2-7; abundance: .; d_gene: TRBD2; v_gene: TRBV4-3
CDR3aa: CSVDPGGRMEQYF; CDR3nt: TGCAGCGTTGACCCGGGGGGTCGCATGGAGCAGTACTTC; j_gene: TRBJ2-7; abundance: .; d_gene: TRBD2; v_gene: TRBV29-1
CDR3aa: CASSPSGAGNTIYF; CDR3nt: TGTGCCAGCTCACCATCGGGGGCTGGAAACACCATATATTTT; j_gene: TRBJ1-3; abundance: .; d_gene: .; v_gene: TRBV18
CDR3aa: CASSLIAGNEQYF; CDR3nt: TGTGCCAGCAGCTTGATCGCAGGGAACGAGCAGTACTTC; j_gene: TRBJ2-7; abundance: .; d_gene: .; v_gene: TRBV5-6
CDR3aa: CSARQDYEQYF; CDR3nt: TGCAGTGCTAGACAGGACTACGAGCAGTACTTC; j_gene: TRBJ2-7; abundance: .; d_gene: .; v_gene: TRBV20-1